The entry that follows covers one T cell receptor (beta chain) sequence. V gave up 2 bases and J gave up 6 bases; unmatched junction bases: 6. This CDR3 region has 15 residues. CDR1 MNHEY and CDR2 SMNVEV come from the germline V gene (reference sequence). These data are taken from a study of blood T cell repertoires in COVID-19. At the level of the study: Collection of acute and convalescent COVID-19 samples took place in the United States, Italy and Spain. T cells, B-cell-depleted T cells, or PBMCs provided the cDNA or gDNA that served as material.

Original processing methods: The authors estimated nucleated cell counts from reference gene primer amplification. TCRdb keeps only in-frame clones here, not all; method: immunoSEQ multiplex PCR. V, J and clone size are those of that table, while D and trimming were read from the DNA. The table has about 100,000 clones, about 90% seen once; the top ten hold 5%. The J gene is TRBJ2-1, the V gene TRBV27; 8 nucleotides line up with TRBD2. The receptor was derived from a human donor in a cohort sampled during active COVID-19. The sequenced sample consisted of peripheral blood. The CDR3 nucleotides read TGTGCCAGCAGTTTAGGGGAACTAGCGGTCAATGAGCAGTTCTTC. Its protein is CASSLGELAVNEQFF.